A selection of T cell receptor beta chains follows, all from one sample in a study of OX40 agonist ivuxolimab in advanced cancers. The data were produced by immunoSEQ multiplex PCR, yet TCRdb's version contains in-frame clones alone and is incomplete. The profile covers roughly 70,000 clones, with 87% appearing a single time and roughly 2% taken by the ten largest. Sample: CD4+ or CD8+ T cells sorted from blood, taken in a trial of the OX40 agonist ivuxolimab. The receptors originated from an adult with an advanced solid tumor such as melanoma, head and neck, liver or kidney cancer. Both conserved end residues are part of each CDR3. D genes are given only for firm matches. The listing skips clone size in some rows; elsewhere it reads once, few, many or a size class.

TRBJ1-2	TRBV29-1	NA	12	few	CSVVHGTYGYTF	TGCAGCGTTGTGCACGGAACCTATGGCTACACCTTC
TRBJ1-5	TRBV28	TRBD1	18	NA	CASSSQGGIVYSNQPQHF	TGTGCCAGCAGTTCGCAGGGGGGTATCGTTTATAGCAATCAGCCCCAGCATTTT
TRBJ1-3	TRBV29-1	NA	14	NA	CSVEIPTSGNTIYF	TGCAGCGTTGAAATCCCAACCTCTGGAAACACCATATATTTT
TRBJ1-1	TRBV19	TRBD1	15	NA	CASSTLGQGNTEAFF	TGTGCCAGTAGTACACTAGGACAGGGGAACACTGAAGCTTTCTTT
TRBJ2-7	TRBV27	TRBD2	16	NA	CASRSQLAGGPYEQYF	TGTGCCAGCAGGAGTCAGCTAGCGGGGGGACCCTACGAGCAGTACTTC
TRBJ1-6	TRBV9	NA	15	NA	CASSVEEQRNSPLHF	TGTGCCAGCAGCGTAGAAGAACAGAGAAATTCACCCCTCCACTTT
TRBJ1-4	TRBV2	TRBD1	14	NA	CASSVTGKNEKLFF	TGTGCCAGCAGTGTGACAGGGAAGAATGAAAAACTGTTTTTT
TRBJ2-1	TRBV10-3	TRBD2	20	NA	CAISASTSGGPSSLLNEQFF	TGTGCCATCAGTGCATCGACTAGCGGGGGCCCTAGTTCACTACTCAATGAGCAGTTCTTC
TRBJ1-2	TRBV6-5	NA	14	NA	CASRRLGQSYGYTF	TGTGCCAGCAGGCGTTTAGGACAGTCCTATGGCTACACCTTC
TRBJ2-1	TRBV11-3	TRBD2	14	NA	CASSLGGRWNEQFF	TGTGCCAGCAGCTTGGGCGGGAGGTGGAATGAGCAGTTCTTC
TRBJ2-7	TRBV9	TRBD2	16	NA	CASSVGGQAGIYEQYF	TGTGCCAGCAGCGTTGGAGGGCAAGCGGGAATCTACGAGCAGTACTTC
TRBJ1-2	TRBV5-4	NA	15	NA	CASSPGQQANYGYTF	TGTGCCAGCAGCCCCGGACAGCAGGCTAACTATGGCTACACCTTC
TRBJ1-1	TRBV18	NA	14	NA	CASSPPSANTEAFF	TGTGCCAGCTCACCACCGTCGGCGAACACTGAAGCTTTCTTT
TRBJ2-3	TRBV7-9	NA	14	NA	CASSLASGTDTQYF	TGTGCCAGCAGCTTAGCTAGCGGTACAGATACGCAGTATTTT
TRBJ2-4	TRBV28	NA	13	NA	CASSSPAVNIQYF	TGTGCCAGCAGCTCCCCGGCCGTAAACATTCAGTACTTC
TRBJ1-3	TRBV5-8	NA	17	NA	CASSLDRRKFSGNTIYF	TGTGCCAGCAGCCTAGACCGCAGAAAATTCTCTGGAAACACCATATATTTT
TRBJ2-1	TRBV19	NA	16	NA	CASSIGGGGRVNEQFF	TGTGCCAGTAGTATAGGAGGGGGAGGGAGGGTAAATGAGCAGTTCTTC
TRBJ2-1	TRBV7-2	TRBD2	16	NA	CASSFVLAGVNNEQFF	TGTGCCAGCAGCTTTGTACTAGCGGGGGTGAACAATGAGCAGTTCTTC
TRBJ1-5	TRBV28	NA	16	NA	CASSFLGSRVGQPQHF	TGTGCCAGCAGTTTTCTAGGATCCCGCGTTGGTCAGCCCCAGCATTTT
TRBJ1-1	TRBV7-2	NA	13	NA	CASSRQENTEAFF	TGTGCCAGCAGCCGACAAGAAAACACTGAAGCTTTCTTT
TRBJ2-7	TRBV9	TRBD2	14	NA	CASSGRDYMSEQYF	TGTGCCAGCAGCGGACGGGACTACATGAGCGAGCAGTACTTC
TRBJ1-2	TRBV19	NA	13	NA	CASSSQGSYGYTF	TGTGCCAGCTCTTCACAGGGCTCTTATGGCTACACCTTC
TRBJ1-4	TRBV5-4	TRBD1	18	NA	CASSRGTGQASFNEKLFF	TGTGCCAGCAGCCGGGGAACGGGACAGGCTTCGTTTAATGAAAAACTGTTTTTT
TRBJ2-5	TRBV6-1	NA	12	NA	CASSEAYGTQYF	TGTGCCAGCAGTGAAGCCTACGGGACCCAGTACTTC
TRBJ2-2	TRBV19	TRBD1	16	NA	CASLESGTGFSGELFF	TGTGCCAGTCTAGAATCCGGGACAGGGTTCTCCGGGGAGCTGTTTTTT
TRBJ2-3	TRBV19	TRBD2	16	NA	CASSAQLAGVKDTQYF	TGTGCCAGTAGTGCCCAACTAGCGGGAGTTAAAGATACGCAGTATTTT
TRBJ2-5	TRBV4-1	NA	17	NA	CASSQDLNRTRQETQYF	TGCGCCAGCAGCCAAGATCTTAATCGGACAAGACAAGAGACCCAGTACTTC
TRBJ2-3	TRBV5-4	NA	14	once	CASSLAPPSDTQYF	TGTGCCAGCAGCTTGGCCCCCCCTTCCGATACGCAGTATTTT
TRBJ2-5	TRBV7-7	TRBD1	15	NA	CASSLDGQGAETQYF	TGTGCCAGCAGCTTAGACGGGCAGGGGGCAGAGACCCAGTACTTC
TRBJ2-5	TRBV19	TRBD1	16	few	CASSTPPGQGLETQYF	TGTGCCAGTAGTACGCCCCCCGGACAGGGTTTGGAGACCCAGTACTTC
TRBJ1-5	TRBV5-6	NA	16	once	CASSLSLRSGDQPQHF	TGTGCCAGCAGCTTGAGTCTCAGGTCGGGAGATCAGCCCCAGCATTTT
TRBJ2-7	TRBV18	TRBD2	17	NA	CASSPLDSRLAPYEQYF	TGTGCCAGCTCACCACTCGATAGCAGACTAGCCCCCTACGAGCAGTACTTC
TRBJ2-1	TRBV5-1	TRBD2	16	NA	CASSLEGTSGRNEQFF	TGCGCCAGCAGCTTGGAAGGGACTAGCGGGCGTAATGAGCAGTTCTTC
TRBJ1-2	TRBV6-6	TRBD1	13	NA	CASSSDRAYGYTF	TGTGCCAGCAGTTCCGACAGGGCTTATGGCTACACCTTC
TRBJ2-1	TRBV7-2	TRBD1	15	NA	CASSRTGGEYNEQFF	TGTGCCAGCAGCCGGACAGGGGGAGAATACAATGAGCAGTTCTTC